This T cell receptor beta chain was sequenced for a study of CD8 T cells in ankylosing spondylitis. In its sample, this clonotype was seen many times. Its antigen is still unknown. TCRdb processed the 5' RACE reads anew with MiXCR; each CDR3 protein has one entry. The data contain around 440,000 distinct CDR3 sequences, 17% of them singletons. Study findings and constraints: In peripheral blood, disease-linked CD8+ clones occurred at relatively low frequencies. Blood from ankylosing spondylitis patients appeared to carry a characteristic eight-variant TCR beta motif.

The CDR3 consists of 14 residues. The ends were cut back, 2 bases at V and 0 bases at J, with 11 bases in the middle. Germline V CDR1 and CDR2: DFQATT, SNEGSKA (reference sequence). This clonotype was sampled from a male donor with ankylosing spondylitis. V gene TRBV20-1 combines with J gene TRBJ2-7; D is unresolved. Input material: blood, either unsorted or a sorted T cell fraction (not recorded which). The CDR3 here is CSARILGRSYEQYF. CDR3 sequence (DNA): TGCAGTGCTAGAATCCTCGGGCGCTCCTACGAGCAGTACTTC.